This T cell receptor (beta chain) was recovered during a study of blood T cells in healthy people across ages. Study-wide background: T cells yielded about one barcoded beta molecule per two cells through template switching.

Germline values: CDR1 LGHNA, CDR2 YNFKEQ. Trimming took 0 bases from V and 2 from J, leaving 11 bases between them. The CDR3 has 16 amino acids. Sample-barcoded 5' priming and a J-beta primer mix drove a second PCR of 7 to 11 cycles. TCRdb processed the 5' RACE reads anew with MiXCR; each CDR3 protein has one entry. The table lists 920,000 or so distinct CDR3 sequences, under 55% of them singletons. This clonotype was sampled from a woman aged 60 to 75 in good health. Specimen: blood. The gene calls are TRBV4-2 and TRBJ1-5, with no clear D. CDR3 in amino acids: CASSQEEGVGNQPQHF. The CDR3 nucleotides read TGTGCCAGCAGCCAAGAAGAGGGAGTTGGCAATCAGCCCCAGCATTTT.